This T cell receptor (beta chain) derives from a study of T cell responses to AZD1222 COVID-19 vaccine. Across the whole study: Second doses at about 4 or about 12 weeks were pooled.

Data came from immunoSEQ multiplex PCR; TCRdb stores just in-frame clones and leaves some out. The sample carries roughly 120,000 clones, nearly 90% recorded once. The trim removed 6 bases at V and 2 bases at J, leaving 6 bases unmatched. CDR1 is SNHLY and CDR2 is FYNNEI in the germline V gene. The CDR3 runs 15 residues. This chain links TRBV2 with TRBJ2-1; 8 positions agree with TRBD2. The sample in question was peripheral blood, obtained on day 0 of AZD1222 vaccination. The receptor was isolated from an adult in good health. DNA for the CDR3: TGTGCCAGCAGGCAACTAGCGGCAGCCTACAATGAGCAGTTCTTC. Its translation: CASRQLAAAYNEQFF.